This T cell receptor (beta chain) was sequenced in a study of T cells after yellow fever vaccination (dated by TCRdb to the late 2010s). Describing the broader study: Libraries from fractions with low cell numbers were prepared with the SMART-Seq v4 Ultra Low Input RNA kit. To follow T-cell clones before and after both primary and booster YFV17D yellow fever vaccination, bulk TCR alpha and beta repertoires underwent longitudinal sequencing. Two healthy male donors, one aged 18 to 30 and one aged 30 to 40 years, made up the cohort. Bulk PBMC replicates and cell subsets were isolated from blood drawn at multiple timepoints before and after both primary and secondary immunization. Findings and caveats that apply to the study as a whole: Because only a couple of donors were included in the study, the extent to which the findings can be generalized is limited. A small share of clonotypes occurred in both CD4 and CD8 compartments, likely arising from convergent recombination. Computational filtering was required because FACS-sorted repertoires could contain abundant contaminating clonotypes from the bulk population. The secondary T-cell response was found to be weaker but faster than the primary response, with a peak reached on day 5 rather than on day 15. Most clones expanded after primary vaccination were re-detected after the booster (just under 97% of CD4 and around 88% of CD8), suggesting broad memory maintenance.

This clonotype was counted ten times or more. Its antigen remains undetermined. Nothing much larger sits one base from this clone, and base qualities are not available. In the paper's terms, the treatment or condition label means: live attenuated yellow fever vaccine strain. Two biological replicates of bulk PBMCs were collected at each blood-draw timepoint. PBMCs were isolated from peripheral blood using a standard Ficoll-Paque protocol. TriZol was used to extract RNA from bulk PBMCs, CD4 and CD8 fractions, and dextramer-positive and dextramer-negative fractions. The listed sequencing device is Illumina NovaSeq 6000. TCR cDNA was synthesized by 5'RACE template switching, which introduced a universal primer site and unique molecular identifiers. Priming for cDNA synthesis came from both the TCR alpha and TCR beta constant segments. Two PCR steps were used to amplify libraries, with sample barcodes and sequencing adapters being added in the second step. Sequencing of libraries was performed on Illumina HiSeq 2500 (2x100 bp) or NovaSeq (2x150 bp). The paper's data handling went like this. MIGEC handled demultiplexing of reads and collapsing into UMI consensus sequences, while MiXCR performed V(D)J alignment. Vaccine-responding clonotypes were defined with edgeR using replicate PBMC samples, requiring FDR below 0.01 and a log2 fold change above 5 up to day 15. Each bulk clonotype was labeled CD4 or CD8 based on which sequenced repertoire, CD4 or CD8, contained the clonotype at higher abundance. Using fastp trimming at Q25 and MiXCR clonotype assembly, TCRdb reanalyzed the public sequencing data and kept in-frame beta chains. Rows with a matching CDR3 protein are joined into one entry that keeps the most common DNA and genes. For this entry, the V and J calls and clone size follow TCRdb and not the study's own pipeline. The sample data list around 310,000 distinct CDR3 sequences, and around 4.5% of these were observed just once. The ten most abundant clones make up 19% of the sample.

From its cysteine to its phenylalanine, the CDR3 spans 17 amino acids. This entry keeps only the CDR3 DNA: 51 bases, framed from base 1. V and J are truncated by 0 bases and 4 bases respectively, leaving an intervening sequence of 19 bases. CDR1 SGHRS and CDR2 YFSETQ are derived from the germline V gene. The receptor's source is a man younger than 35 who received the YFV17D yellow fever vaccine. The chain links TRBV5-1 with TRBJ1-2, and TRBD1 may be the D gene, going by 6 matching bases. The source was PBMCs, collected 15 days after the yellow fever booster vaccination. The nucleotides read TGCGCCAGCAGCTTGGGGACAGCGCAAATCCCAAGCTATGGCTACACCTTC. This yields the protein CASSLGTAQIPSYGYTF. Reference TRBV5-1 and TRBJ1-2 genes cover what lies past the CDR3, so the full variable domain is KAGVTQTPRYLIKTRGQQVTLSCSPISGHRSVSWYQQTPGQGLQFLFEYFSETQRNKGNFPGRFSGRQFSNSRSEMNVSTLELGDSALYLCASSLGTAQIPSYGYTFGSGTRLTVV.